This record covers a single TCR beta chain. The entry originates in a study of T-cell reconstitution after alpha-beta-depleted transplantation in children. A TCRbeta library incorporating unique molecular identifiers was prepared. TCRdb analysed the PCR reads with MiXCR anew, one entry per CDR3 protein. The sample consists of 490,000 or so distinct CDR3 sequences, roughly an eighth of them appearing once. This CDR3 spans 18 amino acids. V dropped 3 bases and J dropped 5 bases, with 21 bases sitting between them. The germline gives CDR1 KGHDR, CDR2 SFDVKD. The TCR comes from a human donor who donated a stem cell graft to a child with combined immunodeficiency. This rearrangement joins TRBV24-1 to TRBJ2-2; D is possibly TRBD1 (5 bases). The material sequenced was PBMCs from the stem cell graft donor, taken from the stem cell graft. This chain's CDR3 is CATSDPAPGLGRTGELFF. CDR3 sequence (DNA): TGTGCCACCAGTGATCCAGCCCCAGGGTTGGGTAGGACCGGGGAGCTGTTTTTT.